Reported below is one T cell receptor (beta chain). No cognate antigen has been identified for it. No base-level quality is on record; no much larger clone is a single base apart. The donors were healthy, HIV-negative adults who had no recently reported acute infections or vaccinations. Only Caucasian adults living in Nashville, Tennessee, USA were represented among the donors. CD4+ T cells were enriched by magnetic negative selection; naive cells were then positively selected on CD45RA, and the negative fraction formed the memory subset. Blood was collected by leukapheresis, and PBMCs were isolated by Ficoll-Histopaque density gradient centrifugation and then cryopreserved in liquid nitrogen vapor phase. Analytical flow cytometry was used to check the purity and quantity of every magnetically sorted T cell population. Genomic DNA was isolated from each sorted fraction and quantified by UV absorbance on a Nanodrop 2000c.

This sample is part of a study of shared clonotypes between healthy human individuals (dated by TCRdb to 2019 to 2021). Notes on the research overall: The cohort included three men and a couple of women between 18 and 49 years of age. For each donor, CD4 naive and CD4 memory were each given three plates, CD8 naive was given two plates, and CD8 memory was given one plate. Libraries were prepared and TCR repertoires were sequenced by different laboratories using diverse techniques, in order to increase sequencing depth and limit assay-specific biases. Leukapheresis yielded between about 0.94 and 9 billion PBMCs per donor. To estimate repertoire size and how much clonotype sharing occurs between individuals, the study deeply sequenced the blood TCR repertoires of roughly 5 healthy adults. Overall study outcomes, separate from this receptor: Larger estimated clonotype richness was generally found for naive subsets than for memory subsets. The genetic and exposure-history diversity represented was limited by the small number of donors. Rarefaction of sorted-subset datasets indicated incomplete sequencing despite the large sequencing depth. Only blood was sampled, and tissue TCR repertoires likely differ from those in blood. Pairwise subsampling indicated that sequencing depth was expected to affect the degree of clonotype sharing among donors. Compared with non-shared clonotypes, clonotypes shared by all four sorted-subset donors had higher generation probabilities. Sharing across a few donors was observed for approximately 5% of naive CD4, under 4% of naive CD8, 2% to 2.5% of memory CD4, and roughly 0.43% of memory CD8 clonotypes.

Taken from cysteine to phenylalanine, the CDR3 has 16 residues. Only the CDR3 part of the read is kept: 48 bases, read in frame from the first base. V is pared back by 1 base and J by 1 base, with 13 bases lying between the germline termini. As encoded in the germline V gene, CDR1 is SGDLS while CDR2 is YYNGEE. Using the deep immunoSEQ assay, multiplex PCR amplified TCR CDR3 regions from genomic DNA. Genomic DNA extracted from each cell subset was distributed evenly over all wells of several immunoSEQ 96-well plates, and each plate served as one replicate. For sorted subsets, roughly 200 ng of genomic DNA, equivalent to some 30,000 T cell genomes, went into each replicate PCR. Purified libraries were measured with a Qubit 3.0 fluorometer, size-checked on a Bioanalyzer 2100, and measured again with the KAPA Library Quantification kit. Every immunoSEQ 96-well plate was sequenced on a dedicated single-read 150-cycle Illumina NextSeq 550 flow cell. In the source study's methods: The immunoSEQ output contained only junctional sequences without quality scores, so filtering could not match that applied to full-length reads. To assign V/J genes and CDR3, sequences were annotated using PyIR, a Python wrapper for IgBLAST v1.9, with IMGT germline references. Reads were filtered out if the reads had weak V/J assignments (E-value above 1e-6), no CDR3, stop codons, out-of-frame junctions, or ambiguous translated residues. V3J clonotypes were defined as sequences sharing an identical inferred V gene, J gene, and CDR3 amino acid sequence. Percentage overlap between repertoires was calculated by dividing the number of shared unique clonotypes by the size of the smaller repertoire. RTK rarefaction, the Chao1 estimator, and Recon v2.1 estimates of unobserved clonotypes were used to assess repertoire richness. For all TCRbeta clonotypes obtained by the gDNA method from a handful of donors, generation probabilities were computed with OLGA. Held by TCRdb, this immuneACCESS table contains in-frame sequences only and omits some clones. Under half of the omission traces to an unresolved V gene where checked; the cause of the rest is unknown. D and trimming were read from the DNA, whereas the V and J calls and clone size are those reported in that table. This sample is represented by about 2.4 million clones; roughly 93% of them were singletons. 0.36% of the sample is in the top ten clones.

The material sequenced was naive CD4+ T cells from PBMCs. According to the study, the label for this sample's cell subset or site signals: CD45RA+ positively selected. The clonotype was recovered from a man aged 18 to 29 in good health. Some clones in this sample may be carry-over from other donors' samples. In this chain, TRBV9 is recombined with TRBJ2-3, with the identity of the D gene unclear. The CDR3 here reads CASSVLRASGTDTQYF. The DNA sequence is as follows: TGTGCCAGCAGCGTATTACGGGCCAGCGGCACAGATACGCAGTATTTT. Reference TRBV9 and TRBJ2-3 genes cover what lies past the CDR3, so the full variable domain is DSGVTQTPKHLITATGQRVTLRCSPRSGDLSVYWYQQSLDQGLQFLIQYYNGEERAKGNILERFSAQQFPDLHSELNLSSLELGDSALYFCASSVLRASGTDTQYFGPGTRLTVL.